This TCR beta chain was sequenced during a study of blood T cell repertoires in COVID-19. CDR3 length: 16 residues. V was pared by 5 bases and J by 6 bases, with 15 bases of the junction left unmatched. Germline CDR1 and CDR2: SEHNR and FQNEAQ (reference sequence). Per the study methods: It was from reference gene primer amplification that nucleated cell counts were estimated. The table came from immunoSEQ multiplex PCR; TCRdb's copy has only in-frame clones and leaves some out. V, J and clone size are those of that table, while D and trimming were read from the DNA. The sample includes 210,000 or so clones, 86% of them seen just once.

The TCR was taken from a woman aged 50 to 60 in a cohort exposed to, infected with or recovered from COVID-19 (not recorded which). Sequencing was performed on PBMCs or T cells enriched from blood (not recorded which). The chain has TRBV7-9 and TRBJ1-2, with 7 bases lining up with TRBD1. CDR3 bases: TGTGCCAGCAGCCCTCCCCGTGACAGGGTGGATCATGGCTACACCTTC. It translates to CASSPPRDRVDHGYTF.